A single sample gave rise to the 10 T cell receptor beta chains below, sequenced in a study of beta chain features in type 1 diabetes. cDNA synthesis used the whole RNA isolate, giving expressed TCRB sequences. TCRdb keeps only in-frame clones here, not all; method: immunoSEQ multiplex PCR. This table has 450,000 to 550,000 clones, 30% appearing once. Sequencing was done on a sample of naive CD4+ T cells from blood. The receptors stem from a man aged 18 to 30 in good health.

A few counts support this clone. This chain links TRBV30 with TRBJ2-1; D unclear. This CDR3 has 11 residues. The germline gives CDR1 GTSNPN, CDR2 SVGIG (reference sequence). V was trimmed by 0 bases and J by 8 bases, leaving 5 bases between them. The DNA of the CDR3 is TGTGCCTGGAGTGTATTACATGAGCAGTTCTTC. Translation: CAWSVLHEQFF.

In this sample, this clone turned up a few times. This rearrangement joins TRBV30 to TRBJ2-6; D remains unclear. CDR1 and CDR2 (germline): GTSNPN, SVGIG (reference sequence). The CDR3 sequence is 14 residues long. V was clipped by 5 bases and J by 4 bases, with 12 bases between them. The CDR3 loop reads CAWGRSNGANVLTF. The CDR3 DNA follows: TGTGCCTGGGGCAGGTCTAACGGGGCCAACGTCCTGACTTTC.

This clone was recorded a few times. This chain uses TRBV5-6 with TRBJ2-7, with TRBD1 matching over 9 bases. After removal of 0 bases from V and 3 bases from J, the junction contained 4 bases not matched to a gene. CDR1 and CDR2 (germline): SGHDT, YYEEEE. This CDR3 comprises 15 residues. DNA for the CDR3: TGTGCCAGCAGCTTGGTGATGGACAGGGGCTACGAGCAGTACTTC. Translated: CASSLVMDRGYEQYF.

The chain couples TRBV6-4 to TRBJ2-1; D possibly corresponds to TRBD1 (6 bases). Germline V gene lookup returns CDR1 MRHNA and CDR2 SNTAGT. This CDR3 is built from 16 residues. Trimming removed 0 bases from V and 4 bases from J, with 13 bases in between. CDR3 region: CASSDSRAGVYNEQFF. CDR3 nucleotide sequence: TGTGCCAGCAGTGACTCTAGGGCAGGGGTATACAATGAGCAGTTCTTC.

This clone has more than one count but fewer than ten. The chain recombines TRBV7-9 with TRBJ2-6; D uncertain. Trimming removed 5 bases at V and 0 bases at J, with 5 bases between. The CDR3 sequence is 14 residues long. Germline-derived CDR1 and CDR2 are SEHNR and FQNEAQ (reference sequence). The DNA for the CDR3 is TGTGCCAGCAGCCCCACCTCTGGGGCCAACGTCCTGACTTTC. It is translated as CASSPTSGANVLTF.

This clone was recorded a few times. The CDR3 loop is CAWSVIYGSNQPQHF. CDR3 bases: TGTGCCTGGAGTGTTATCTATGGCAGCAATCAGCCCCAGCATTTT. The chain combines TRBV30 with TRBJ1-5; no clear D gene. The V end was cut by 0 bases, the J end by 1 base, with 10 bases between. CDR1 and CDR2 (germline): GTSNPN, SVGIG (reference sequence). The CDR3 runs to 15 residues.

This clone was found a few times. This chain uses TRBV5-1 with TRBJ2-5, with TRBD1 as a possible D gene (5 bases). With 2 bases removed from V and 1 base from J, the gap between germline ends came to 9 bases. Germline loops: CDR1 SGHRS, CDR2 YFSETQ. This CDR3 comprises 14 residues. The CDR3 coding sequence is TGCGCCAGCAGCTTACAGGCCCTCCAAGAGACCCAGTACTTC. Encoded protein: CASSLQALQETQYF.

This chain uses TRBV2 with TRBJ2-2; D unresolved. The CDR3 has 14 residues. Germline CDR1 is SNHLY and CDR2 is FYNNEI. The germline V and J ends were trimmed by 0 bases and 5 bases, with 7 bases remaining between them. CDR3 nucleotide sequence: TGTGCCAGCAGTGAAGCGCTACGGACCGGGGAGCTGTTTTTT. It is translated as CASSEALRTGELFF.

V gene TRBV19 combines with J gene TRBJ2-3; 12 bases fit TRBD2. This CDR3 has 16 residues. Germline V gene data show CDR1 as LNHDA and CDR2 as SQIVND (reference sequence). With 6 bases clipped from V and 4 bases from J, the junction kept 8 bases outside the gene matches. CDR3 DNA sequence: TGTGCCAGTAGCATACGGTCTAGCGGGAGGGCAGATACGCAGTATTTT. As protein: CASSIRSSGRADTQYF. Full variable domain (missing parts from reference TRBV19 and TRBJ2-3): DGGITQSPKYLFRKEGQNVTLSCEQNLNHDAMYWYRQDPGQGLRLIYYSQIVNDFQKGDIAEGYSVSREKKESFPLTVTSAQKNPTAFYLCASSIRSSGRADTQYFGPGTRLTVL.

This clone has just a few counts. This sample also contains other DNA sequences that code for the same CDR3. The J gene is TRBJ2-1, the V gene TRBV9; 8 bases map to TRBD2. V shed 3 bases, J shed 2 bases, and the junction held 4 bases outside the gene matches. CDR3 length: 15 residues. CDR1 and CDR2 (germline): SGDLS, YYNGEE. In nucleotides, the CDR3 is TGTGCCAGCAGCGCCAGCGGGAGCGCCTACAATGAGCAGTTCTTC. The encoded protein is CASSASGSAYNEQFF.